Below, one T cell receptor beta chain is given with its context. The data originate from a study of blood T cell repertoires in COVID-19. Study as a whole: The samples span acute and convalescent COVID-19 from the United States, Italy and Spain.

V was pared by 7 bases and J by 4 bases, with 6 bases of the junction left unmatched. Germline V gene sequence: CDR1 SNHLY, CDR2 FYNNEI. The CDR3 extends over 13 amino acids. Repertoires were generated with immunoSEQ multiplex PCR, while TCRdb's copy carries only in-frame clones and drops some. Here the sample spans 410,000 or so clones, roughly 90% being singletons. Recruited during active infection, patients (from Seattle) were subsequently followed longitudinally. The sequence derives from a middle-aged woman with COVID-19, enrolled during active disease. Sequenced sample: peripheral blood. The chain is built from TRBV2 and TRBJ1-1, with 7 bases that match TRBD1. CDR3 in amino acids: CASTLDRATEAFF. The CDR3 nucleotides read TGTGCCAGCACCCTAGACAGGGCCACTGAAGCTTTCTTT. The variable domain in full, completed from reference TRBV2 and TRBJ1-1, reads EPEVTQTPSHQVTQMGQEVILRCVPISNHLYFYWYRQILGQKVEFLVSFYNNEISEKSEIFDDQFSVERPDGSNFTLKIRSTKLEDSAMYFCASTLDRATEAFFGQGTRLTVV.